This T cell receptor beta chain was obtained from a study of blood T cell repertoires in COVID-19. The CDR3 is 15 residues long. V gave up 1 base and J gave up 7 bases; unmatched junction bases: 4. Germline V lookup: CDR1 SGHAT, CDR2 FQNNGV. Libraries were prepared by immunoSEQ multiplex PCR; TCRdb keeps only in-frame clonotypes and omits some of them. The profile shows under 200,000 clones, under 80% of them singletons. This clonotype was obtained from a man between 70 and 80 years old with acute or convalescent COVID-19. The chain couples TRBV11-2 to TRBJ2-1; 10 bases align to TRBD1. Sequencing was done on a sample of peripheral blood. The CDR3, as DNA: TGTGCCAGCAGCTTAGGGGACAGGGGAGGAAATGAGCAGTTCTTC. Protein sequence: CASSLGDRGGNEQFF. The whole variable domain, remainder taken from reference TRBV11-2 and TRBJ2-1, is EAGVAQSPRYKIIEKRQSVAFWCNPISGHATLYWYQQILGQGPKLLIQFQNNGVVDDSQLPKDRFSAERLKGVDSTLKIQPAKLEDSAVYLCASSLGDRGGNEQFFGPGTRLTVL.